These 10 T cell receptor beta chains came from one sample sequenced in a study of blood T cell repertoires in COVID-19 (dated by TCRdb to the early 2020s). The library relied on the immunoSEQ multiplex PCR assay. Drawn from immuneACCESS, this table holds only the in-frame rearrangements with V and J called that TCRdb kept. Clones are partly lost; checked studies trace under half to an unresolved V gene and leave the rest unexplained. Counted in this sample were 25,000 to 30,000 clones; 80% to 90% of them appeared once. The ten largest clonotypes hold around 2.8% of the sample. What was sequenced was peripheral blood. All receptors come from a human donor in a cohort sampled during active COVID-19.

This clone has only one observation. The gene calls are TRBV27 and TRBJ1-5; 8 bases fit TRBD1. The CDR3 runs to 15 residues. CDR1 is MNHEY and CDR2 is SMNVEV in the germline V gene (reference sequence). J gave up 4 bases and V 7 bases, and 9 bases lay outside the gene matches. The CDR3 DNA sequence: TGTGCCAGCACCTACGACAGGGGATCTAATCAGCCCCAGCATTTT. Amino acid sequence: CASTYDRGSNQPQHF.

J is TRBJ2-5 and V is TRBV15; no firm D call. The V end lost 1 base, the J end lost 5 bases, and 11 bases lay between the germline ends. This CDR3 has 14 residues. Germline values: CDR1 LNHNV, CDR2 YYDKDF (reference sequence). CDR3 bases: TGTGCCACCAGCAGAGCAGTGGAGAAGGAGACCCAGTACTTC. Its translation: CATSRAVEKETQYF. The whole variable domain, filled in from reference TRBV15 and TRBJ2-5, reads DAMVIQNPRYQVTQFGKPVTLSCSQTLNHNVMYWYQQKSSQAPKLLFHYYDKDFNNEADTPDNFQSRRPNTSFCFLDIRSPGLGDTAMYLCATSRAVEKETQYFGPGTRLLVL.

This rearrangement joins TRBV3-1 (or the pseudogene TRBV3-2) to TRBJ1-1, with 8 bases aligning to TRBD1. The V gene's germline CDR1 is LGHDT and CDR2 YNNKEL (reference sequence). There are 16 residues in the CDR3. V trimming: 0 bases; J trimming: 4 bases; junction bases outside the gene matches: 7. The CDR3 is CASSQDFTGGSTEAFF. CDR3 DNA sequence: TGTGCCAGCAGCCAAGATTTCACAGGGGGGAGCACTGAAGCTTTCTTT.

The chain couples TRBV15 to TRBJ1-1; 9 bases match TRBD1. Per the germline V gene, CDR1 is LNHNV and CDR2 is YYDKDF (reference sequence). The junction had 9 bases not matched to a gene; V was cut back by 3 bases and J by 7 bases. This CDR3 has 15 residues. CDR3 sequence: CATSRTGTGPREAFF. The CDR3 region has the DNA TGTGCCACCAGCAGGACCGGGACAGGGCCCCGTGAAGCTTTCTTT.

The chain employs TRBV6-5 and TRBJ2-5; 7 bases match TRBD2. CDR3 length: 13 amino acids. The germline V gene has CDR1 MNHEY and CDR2 SVGAGI. With V trimmed by 7 bases and J by 4 bases, 6 bases remained unmatched. CDR3 sequence (DNA): TGTGCCAGCACGATGCGGGAGCGAGAGACCCAGTACTTC. Protein product: CASTMRERETQYF.

The CDR3 loop reads CASSENPQGSGANVLTF. CDR3 nucleotides: TGTGCCAGCAGTGAGAATCCGCAGGGATCTGGGGCCAACGTCCTGACTTTC. The chain combines TRBV6-1 with TRBJ2-6; D is perhaps TRBD1 (5 bases). The CDR3 has 17 amino acids. Germline CDR1 MNHNS, CDR2 SASEGT. V lost 3 bases to trimming and J lost 1 base, with 13 bases between them.

This sequence joins TRBV6-5 and TRBJ2-5; a weak D match, TRBD2 (6 bases). CDR3 length: 15 amino acids. V was cut by 5 bases and J by 3 bases, with 16 bases left in between. The germline CDR1 and CDR2 sequences are MNHEY and SVGAGI. This CDR3 reads CASSRDFLRKETQYF. The CDR3 DNA is TGTGCCAGCAGTCGGGACTTCTTGAGGAAAGAGACCCAGTACTTC.

The gene calls are TRBV21-1 and TRBJ2-7; TRBD1 is taken as the D call from the table, unchecked against the DNA. TRBV21-1 is a pseudogene locus. The CDR3 is 15 amino acids. DNA of the CDR3: TGTGCCAGCAGCAACCTGACAGGGCCCCCCATCGAGCAGTACTTC. It specifies CASSNLTGPPIEQYF.

This sequence joins TRBV28 and TRBJ1-6; D unclear. Germline loops: CDR1 MDHEN, CDR2 SYDVKM. This CDR3 contains 13 residues. Trimming took off 7 bases at V and 4 bases at J, with 8 bases between the two ends. The DNA for the CDR3 is TGTGCCAGCACTCGGGAGTATAATTCACCCCTCCACTTT. Amino acids: CASTREYNSPLHF.

This clone appeared once. The rearrangement uses TRBV7-9 and TRBJ2-7, with 8 positions matching TRBD2. After removal of 7 bases from V and 0 bases from J, the junction contained 8 bases not matched to a gene. Germline assignment: CDR1 SEHNR and CDR2 FQNEAQ (reference sequence). This CDR3 region has 15 residues. The CDR3 spells CASTRAGASSYEQYF. The CDR3 DNA follows: TGTGCCAGCACCCGAGCGGGAGCCAGCTCCTACGAGCAGTACTTC.